Each of the 23 T cell receptor beta chains below was sequenced from the same sample in a study of shared clonotypes between healthy human individuals. Terminally differentiated effector memory CD45RA+ cells were excluded from the naive CD8 cells, which were CD45RO-negative and positively selected for CCR7. Sequencing used immunoSEQ multiplex PCR; TCRdb keeps in-frame clones, though not all of them. The table records around 2,000,000 clones, about 95% of them present only once. The sample comprised naive CD8+ T cells sorted from blood. The source is a man aged 18 to 29 in good health.

This chain uses TRBV5-4 with TRBJ1-2; 10 bases are a match to TRBD1. The trim removed 4 bases at V and 5 bases at J, leaving 5 bases unmatched. The CDR3 is 14 amino acids. CDR1 is SGHNT and CDR2 is YYREEE in the germline V gene (reference sequence). CDR3 sequence: CASSQTGGKYGYTF. In DNA, the CDR3 is TGTGCCAGCAGCCAGACAGGGGGCAAGTATGGCTACACCTTC.

The chain carries TRBV9 and TRBJ2-7; the match to TRBD2 covers 7 bases. The CDR3 totals 15 residues. The V segment lost 0 bases and the J segment 4 bases; nucleotides outside the gene matches: 7. The germline CDR1 and CDR2 sequences are SGDLS and YYNGEE. In DNA form, the CDR3 reads TGTGCCAGCAGCGTAGGAGCGGGAAACATTTACGAGCAGTACTTC. Translating gives CASSVGAGNIYEQYF.

This sequence joins TRBV6-5 and TRBJ2-3; D unresolved. Germline CDR1 MNHEY, CDR2 SVGAGI. The CDR3 runs to 16 residues. Trimming took 3 bases from V and 4 from J, leaving 17 bases between them. DNA for the CDR3: TGTGCCAGCAGTTATACCGCAGGTGGAGAGTCAGATACGCAGTATTTT. Translated: CASSYTAGGESDTQYF.

V and J are TRBV6-5 and TRBJ2-1, with TRBD2 as a possible D gene (5 bases). The V end lost 7 bases, the J end lost 10 bases, and 23 bases lay between the germline ends. CDR1 and CDR2 from the germline V gene are MNHEY and SVGAGI. The CDR3 runs to 15 residues. For the CDR3, the DNA is TGTGCCAGCACCCCCTCGGCGGGCGCGGCGTGGGAGCAGTTCTTC. Amino acids: CASTPSAGAAWEQFF.

The rearrangement links TRBV28 to TRBJ2-1, with TRBD1 matching over 7 bases. The CDR3 sequence is 15 residues long. CDR1 and CDR2 (germline): MDHEN, SYDVKM. Trimming at V came to 6 bases and at J to 4 bases, leaving 9 bases not matched to a gene. Here the CDR3 reads CASRETGSSYNEQFF. The CDR3 DNA sequence: TGTGCCAGCAGGGAGACAGGGAGTTCGTACAATGAGCAGTTCTTC.

The chain combines TRBV15 with TRBJ2-3; no definite D call. Germline V gene sequence: CDR1 LNHNV, CDR2 YYDKDF (reference sequence). This CDR3 has 13 residues. The V end was cut by 5 bases, the J end by 1 base, with 7 bases between. The CDR3 DNA is TGTGCCACCAGCCTGAGTGGCACAGATACGCAGTATTTT. Amino acids: CATSLSGTDTQYF.

J is TRBJ2-3 and V is TRBV5-4, with D possibly being TRBD1 or TRBD2 (5 bases each). Germline CDR1 is SGHNT and CDR2 is YYREEE (reference sequence). The CDR3 has 16 residues. Trimming stripped 0 bases from V and 2 bases from J, with 13 bases between. CDR3: CASSLGTGTLTDTQYF. CDR3 coding DNA: TGTGCCAGCAGCTTGGGTACGGGGACCCTCACAGATACGCAGTATTTT.

The chain employs TRBV7-2 and TRBJ2-7; the D is unclear. V lost 2 bases to trimming and J lost 3 bases, with 11 bases between them. The CDR3 loop spans 14 amino acids. Germline lookup yields CDR1 SGHTA and CDR2 FQGNSA. The CDR3 DNA sequence: TGTGCCAGCAGCTTAAGGAACAATGGCTACGAGCAGTACTTC. Residues: CASSLRNNGYEQYF.

The genes are TRBV7-6 and TRBJ2-3; a weak D match, TRBD2 (7 bases). V was shortened by 2 bases and J by 4 bases, with 19 bases between the two germline ends. The CDR3 covers 17 residues. The germline V gene encodes CDR1 SGHVS and CDR2 FNYEAQ. This CDR3 is CASSLLRGGGGADTQYF. CDR3 sequence (DNA): TGTGCCAGCAGCTTACTTCGCGGAGGAGGGGGGGCAGATACGCAGTATTTT.

As regards this clone: The sample contains more than one DNA sequence encoding this CDR3. This chain links TRBV27 with TRBJ1-6; no firm D call. The CDR3 is made up of 16 amino acids. Germline V gene lookup returns CDR1 MNHEY and CDR2 SMNVEV (reference sequence). Trimming shortened V by 1 base and J by 0 bases, and 7 bases separated the two germline ends. The CDR3 DNA is TGTGCCAGCAGTTTATGGGGATCCTCCTATAATTCACCCCTCCACTTT. Residues: CASSLWGSSYNSPLHF.

The chain combines TRBV28 with TRBJ2-7; the match to TRBD1 covers 9 bases. J was trimmed by 1 base and V by 6 bases; bases with no gene match: 7. CDR1 MDHEN and CDR2 SYDVKM come from the germline V gene. There are 15 residues in the CDR3. The CDR3 region has the DNA TGTGCCAGCAGGGGGACAGGGATCATATCCTACGAGCAGTACTTC. Its translation: CASRGTGIISYEQYF. The full variable domain, its missing parts supplied by reference TRBV28 and TRBJ2-7, is DVKVTQSSRYLVKRTGEKVFLECVQDMDHENMFWYRQDPGLGLRLIYFSYDVKMKEKGDIPEGYSVSREKKERFSLILESASTNQTSMYLCASRGTGIISYEQYFGPGTRLTVT.

The V call is TRBV7-9, the J call TRBJ2-5; D unclear. This CDR3 comprises 15 residues. V was pared by 8 bases and J by 2 bases, with 18 bases between. Per germline, CDR1 SEHNR and CDR2 FQNEAQ (reference sequence). CDR3 sequence reads: CASASNRGPQETQYF. For the CDR3, the DNA is TGTGCCAGCGCATCGAATCGAGGCCCACAAGAGACCCAGTACTTC.

The chain employs TRBV27 and TRBJ2-3, with a possible D match to TRBD1 (5 bases). The CDR3 loop spans 14 amino acids. Germline CDR1 reads MNHEY; CDR2 reads SMNVEV (reference sequence). The V end lost 3 bases, the J end lost 3 bases, and 10 bases lay between the germline ends. The CDR3 spells CASSLAGKTDTQYF. CDR3 nucleotides: TGTGCCAGCAGTTTGGCAGGGAAGACAGATACGCAGTATTTT.

As regards this clone: This sample also contains other DNA sequences that code for the same CDR3. The gene calls are TRBV19 and TRBJ2-7, with D perhaps given as TRBD1 or TRBD2 (5 bases each). The CDR3 is 12 amino acids. In germline, CDR1 is LNHDA, CDR2 SQIVND (reference sequence). Trimming stripped 1 base from V and 5 bases from J, with 6 bases between. The chain's CDR3 is CASSIGGNEQYF. CDR3 sequence (DNA): TGTGCCAGTAGTATAGGGGGGAACGAGCAGTACTTC.

The V and J genes are TRBV28 and TRBJ1-3; D remains unclear. CDR3 size: 14 residues. Germline values: CDR1 MDHEN, CDR2 SYDVKM. Trimming left V 6 bases short and J 0 bases short, with 9 bases between. This CDR3 reads CASSDSSSGNTIYF. CDR3 in DNA: TGTGCCAGCAGCGACTCGAGCTCTGGAAACACCATATATTTT.

This clone occurred once. J is TRBJ2-7 and V is TRBV30; D remains unclear. CDR3 length equals 13 residues. CDR1 GTSNPN and CDR2 SVGIG come from the germline V gene (reference sequence). V was clipped by 2 bases and J by 5 bases, with 13 bases between them. CDR3 DNA: TGTGCCTGGAGTTCTTCCACATGGGACGAGCAGTACTTC. It translates to CAWSSSTWDEQYF.

CDR3: CATSRGLAYEQYF. The CDR3 coding sequence is TGTGCCACGTCCAGGGGTCTGGCCTACGAGCAGTACTTC. V gene TRBV4-2 combines with J gene TRBJ2-7; D may be TRBD1 (6 bases). CDR1 and CDR2 (germline): LGHNA, YNFKEQ. The CDR3 has 13 residues. Trimming cost V 10 bases and J 2 bases, with 15 bases left between them.

This chain connects TRBV7-9 to TRBJ2-7; maybe TRBD2 (5 bases). Germline V gene lookup returns CDR1 SEHNR and CDR2 FQNEAQ (reference sequence). The CDR3 extends over 16 amino acids. The V end lost 0 bases, the J end lost 2 bases, and 14 bases lay between the germline ends. The DNA of the CDR3 is TGTGCCAGCAGCTTAGCCCTCGGGAAGGAGACCTACGAGCAGTACTTC. Translation gives CASSLALGKETYEQYF.

Worth noting for this clone: This specimen includes other DNA sequences encoding the same CDR3. This sequence joins TRBV10-1 and TRBJ2-7; possible D gene TRBD2, 6 bases. Trimming removed 8 bases from V and 1 base from J, with 9 bases in between. The germline V gene has CDR1 WNHNN and CDR2 SYGVQD (reference sequence). The CDR3 is 12 amino acids. The DNA of the CDR3 is TGCGCCAGCGGGGACTCTTCCTACGAGCAGTACTTC. Translating gives CASGDSSYEQYF.

CDR3 in DNA: TGTGCCAGCAGTTGGACCCGGGCAGTTGAAGCTTTCTTT. It is translated as CASSWTRAVEAFF. The J gene is TRBJ1-1, the V gene TRBV27; no reliable D call. CDR1 and CDR2 (germline): MNHEY, SMNVEV (reference sequence). V was cut by 4 bases and J by 7 bases, with 13 bases left in between. The CDR3 spans 13 residues.

On this clone itself: This may be a read error: a much more frequent sequence differs by one nucleotide. This CDR3 is also generated by other DNA sequences in the sample. The V gene is TRBV4-1, the J gene TRBJ2-5; no firm D call. Trimming removed 0 bases at V and 2 bases at J, with 4 bases between. The CDR3 covers 13 residues. Germline V gives CDR1 MGHRA, CDR2 YSYEKL. The CDR3 nucleotides read TGCGCCAGCAGCCAAGACAGGCAAGAGACCCAGTACTTC. Translation gives CASSQDRQETQYF.

This clone was counted once. V usage is TRBV11-2 and J usage is TRBJ2-5; D is perhaps TRBD2 (5 bases). CDR3 length equals 17 residues. Germline CDR1 reads SGHAT; CDR2 reads FQNNGV. V was shortened by 1 base and J by 3 bases, with 18 bases between the two germline ends. CDR3 sequence: CASSLGDPPIGEETQYF. As DNA, the CDR3 is TGTGCCAGCAGCTTAGGGGATCCTCCCATCGGGGAAGAGACCCAGTACTTC.

The genes are TRBV28 and TRBJ2-1; 7 bases fit TRBD2. V shed 4 bases, J shed 8 bases, and the junction held 2 bases outside the gene matches. This CDR3 contains 12 residues. Germline CDR1 MDHEN, CDR2 SYDVKM. CDR3 coding DNA: TGTGCCAGCAGTTACCTAGCGGATGAGCAGTTCTTC. Amino acids: CASSYLADEQFF.